The 13 T cell receptor beta chains listed next were all sequenced from one sample in a study of T cells in Graves' hyperthyroidism and ophthalmopathy. The TCR beta CDR3 regions underwent amplification using RNA transcripts as the source. The TCR CDR3 first-round RT-PCR relied on the HTBI primer set. TCRdb re-analysed the multiplex PCR reads in MiXCR, keeping a single row per CDR3 protein. The table records fewer than 350,000 distinct CDR3 sequences, around a sixth of them present only once. Sequenced material: blood. The source is a woman aged 50 to 60 with Graves' hyperthyroidism.

The sample holds a few counts of this clonotype. The V gene is TRBV18, the J gene TRBJ2-5; 9 nucleotides line up with TRBD2. V lost 6 bases to trimming and J lost 2 bases; unmatched junction nucleotides: 7. Germline V gene lookup returns CDR1 KGHSH and CDR2 LQKENI. The CDR3 is made up of 15 amino acids. In DNA, the CDR3 is TGTGCCAGCTCGCGTCGACTAGCGGTTCAAGAGACCCAGTACTTC. This translates into CASSRRLAVQETQYF.

This clonotype was counted ten times or more. The V and J genes are TRBV11-2 and TRBJ2-3; D is tentatively TRBD1 or TRBD2 (6 bases each). Germline V gene lookup returns CDR1 SGHAT and CDR2 FQNNGV. This CDR3 has 15 amino acids. V was pared by 5 bases and J by 3 bases, with 15 bases between. The CDR3 DNA follows: TGTGCCAGCAGCCCCGGGGGCTTCAGAACAGATACGCAGTATTTT. It specifies CASSPGGFRTDTQYF.

Points on this clonotype: This sequence may be a read error, since a much larger clone differs from it by one base. The rearrangement uses TRBV3-1 and TRBJ2-3, with 10 bases lining up with TRBD2. In germline, CDR1 is LGHDT, CDR2 YNNKEL (reference sequence). This CDR3 has 16 residues. V lost 8 bases to trimming and J lost 4 bases; unmatched junction nucleotides: 12. CDR3 bases: TGTGCCAGCGGCGTACTTGGGACTAGCGAAGCAGATACGCAGTATTTT. Translating gives CASGVLGTSEADTQYF.

The chain is built from TRBV20-1 and TRBJ1-4; possible D gene TRBD1, 5 bases. Trimming took 3 bases from V and 2 from J, leaving 10 bases between them. The CDR3 loop spans 14 amino acids. Germline CDR1 reads DFQATT; CDR2 reads SNEGSKA (reference sequence). CDR3 coding DNA: TGCAGTGCTAGTAGGTCAGGGACTAATGAAAAACTGTTTTTT. Protein sequence: CSASRSGTNEKLFF.

This clonotype was picked up many times. V and J are TRBV11-2 and TRBJ2-3; D remains ambiguous. The CDR3 extends over 14 amino acids. The ends were cut back, 6 bases at V and 2 bases at J, with 12 bases in the middle. Per the germline V gene, CDR1 is SGHAT and CDR2 is FQNNGV. CDR3 region: CASSGRINTDTQYF. Here the CDR3 DNA reads TGTGCCAGCAGTGGACGCATCAACACAGATACGCAGTATTTT. The full variable domain, with the rest looked up from reference TRBV11-2 and TRBJ2-3, is EAGVAQSPRYKIIEKRQSVAFWCNPISGHATLYWYQQILGQGPKLLIQFQNNGVVDDSQLPKDRFSAERLKGVDSTLKIQPAKLEDSAVYLCASSGRINTDTQYFGPGTRLTVL.

This clonotype was seen ten or more times. The V gene is TRBV28, the J gene TRBJ2-7; 11 bases match TRBD2. The CDR3 contains 16 residues. CDR1 MDHEN and CDR2 SYDVKM come from the germline V gene. V gave up 1 base and J gave up 2 bases; unmatched junction bases: 4. The CDR3 nucleotides are TGTGCCAGCAGTTTATCGGGTAGCGGGAGGGCCTACGAGCAGTACTTC. It encodes CASSLSGSGRAYEQYF.

This clonotype was counted a few times. The chain has TRBV7-9 and TRBJ1-2; D uncertain. This CDR3 is 13 amino acids long. Per the germline V gene, CDR1 is SEHNR and CDR2 is FQNEAQ (reference sequence). Trimming removed 0 bases from V and 7 bases from J, with 9 bases in between. CDR3 protein: CASSLAGPGGYTF. CDR3 DNA: TGTGCCAGCAGCTTAGCAGGGCCCGGTGGCTACACCTTC.

This clonotype was recorded at least ten times. The chain couples TRBV11-2 to TRBJ2-7, with 11 bases matching TRBD2. Germline-derived CDR1 and CDR2 are SGHAT and FQNNGV. Unmatched junction bases numbered 23, after V lost 4 bases and J lost 3 bases. This CDR3 contains 21 residues. The CDR3 DNA sequence: TGTGCCAGCAGCTACCGACTCGCCGACCCGCATACTAGCGGGAGAGTCTACGAGCAGTACTTC. Translating gives CASSYRLADPHTSGRVYEQYF.

This clonotype turned up a few times. The chain recombines TRBV18 with TRBJ2-5; D assignment may be TRBD1 or TRBD2 (5 bases each). This CDR3 is 15 amino acids long. CDR1 is KGHSH and CDR2 is LQKENI in the germline V gene. V dropped 3 bases and J dropped 4 bases, with 15 bases sitting between them. The CDR3 coding sequence is TGTGCCAGCTCACCCGGGACCGCCGGAGCAGAGACCCAGTACTTC. Its translation is CASSPGTAGAETQYF.

The V and J genes are TRBV4-2 and TRBJ2-2; D is uncertain. CDR3 length: 15 amino acids. Germline V gene sequence: CDR1 LGHNA, CDR2 YNFKEQ. With 4 bases removed from V and 4 bases from J, the gap between germline ends came to 13 bases. The CDR3 reads CASSPHDPFTGELFF. In nucleotides, the CDR3 is TGTGCCAGCAGCCCCCATGACCCTTTCACCGGGGAGCTGTTTTTT.

This clonotype was detected only a few times. The rearrangement joins TRBV5-4 to TRBJ2-3; D possibly corresponds to TRBD2 (6 bases). The CDR3 runs 14 residues. CDR1 is SGHNT, CDR2 YYREEE, per germline (reference sequence). Between the trimmed V and J ends, which lost 2 bases and 1 base, there was a span of 8 bases. The CDR3 nucleotides are TGTGCCAGCAGCTTACGCGGGGGCACAGATACGCAGTATTTT. Its protein is CASSLRGGTDTQYF.

The CDR3 nucleotides read TGTGCCAGCATAACCCCCGGGAACACTGAAGCTTTCTTT. This translates into CASITPGNTEAFF. The V and J genes are TRBV28 and TRBJ1-1; D is uncertain. This CDR3 spans 13 amino acids. Looked up from germline, CDR1 is MDHEN and CDR2 is SYDVKM. Trimming removed 7 bases at V and 1 base at J, with 10 bases between.

The J gene is TRBJ2-7, the V gene TRBV20-1, with TRBD2 matching 14 bases. The CDR3 has 16 residues. V was clipped by 1 base and J by 6 bases; unmatched bases: 8. Germline V gene data show CDR1 as DFQATT and CDR2 as SNEGSKA (reference sequence). The chain's CDR3 is CSARAGTSGSIGEQYF. The CDR3 DNA follows: TGCAGTGCTAGAGCGGGGACTAGCGGGAGTATCGGCGAGCAGTACTTC.